This T cell receptor (beta chain) was sequenced in a study of shared clonotypes between healthy human individuals. Study at large: The composition of the donors was two women and three men aged 18 to 49. Study-wide results and limits: For sorted subsets, rarefaction showed incomplete sequencing despite large depth.

Sequencing used immunoSEQ multiplex PCR; TCRdb keeps in-frame clones, though not all of them. This sample has fewer than 3 million clones, with about 90% found just once. Comment on this clone: Its target is not known.

The donors, healthy adults who were HIV-negative, had experienced no recent acute infections or vaccinations. CDR3 length equals 15 residues. Per the germline V gene, CDR1 is MGHRA and CDR2 is YSYEKL. The V end lost 0 bases, the J end lost 7 bases, and 10 bases lay between the germline ends. The sequence derives from a man aged 18 to 29 in good health. Some clones in this sample may be carry-over from other donors' samples. Sequenced material: naive CD4+ T cells from PBMCs. Subset reported: CD45RA+ positively selected. V gene TRBV4-1 combines with J gene TRBJ1-6; D remains ambiguous. The DNA of the CDR3 is TGCGCCAGCAGCCAAGATAGTGTTCGCAATTCACCCCTCCACTTT. It translates to CASSQDSVRNSPLHF.